A selection of T cell receptor beta chains follows, all from one sample in a study of cytomegalovirus exposure and HLA in healthy donors. Profiling relied on immunoSEQ multiplex PCR, and the TCRdb table lists in-frame clones only, not all of them. Here the sample spans roughly 130,000 clones, about 90% being singletons. The sequenced sample consisted of PBMCs. Every receptor here comes from a man younger than 30 in good health and CMV-seronegative. Each CDR3 is given with its conserved first and last residue. Fields, in order: V gene, J gene, clone size, CDR3 length, D gene, CDR3 DNA, CDR3 protein. The D gene is left open where the match is weak. Only some rows state a clone size, as once, few, many or a class for expanded clones.

V: TRBV5-1; J: TRBJ1-1; size: .; length: 14; D: TRBD1; DNA: TGCGCCAGCAGCTGGACAGGGGGCGAAGCTGAAGCTTTCTTT; CDR3: CASSWTGGEAEAFF
V: TRBV7-2; J: TRBJ1-1; size: .; length: 16; D: .; DNA: TGTGCCAGCAGCTTAGCAGGGGCCGGTAGGTACACTGAAGCTTTCTTT; CDR3: CASSLAGAGRYTEAFF
V: TRBV9; J: TRBJ1-5; size: .; length: 14; D: TRBD1; DNA: TGTGCCAGCAGCGGGACAGGGCACGGTCAGCCCCAGCATTTT; CDR3: CASSGTGHGQPQHF
V: TRBV4-1; J: TRBJ2-1; size: .; length: 16; D: TRBD2; DNA: TGCGCCAGCAGCCAAGATGCCCTAGCGGGTCTCAGAGAGCAGTTCTTC; CDR3: CASSQDALAGLREQFF
V: TRBV6-5; J: TRBJ2-7; size: .; length: 13; D: TRBD1; DNA: TGTGCCAGCAGTATGGACAGGGGGTACGAGCAGTACTTC; CDR3: CASSMDRGYEQYF
V: TRBV2; J: TRBJ2-2; size: .; length: 14; D: TRBD1; DNA: TGTGCCACAAATCGAGACAGGGCCACCGGGGAGCTGTTTTTT; CDR3: CATNRDRATGELFF
V: TRBV10-3; J: TRBJ2-2; size: .; length: 14; D: TRBD2; DNA: TGTGCCATATCAAGCGGGGAGGACACCGGGGAGCTGTTTTTT; CDR3: CAISSGEDTGELFF
V: TRBV5-1; J: TRBJ2-1; size: .; length: 16; D: TRBD2; DNA: TGCGCCAGCAGCCCAATACTAGCGGCCCCTTTGAATGAGCAGTTCTTC; CDR3: CASSPILAAPLNEQFF
V: TRBV27; J: TRBJ2-1; size: once; length: 15; D: .; DNA: TGTGCCAGCGCCTTCGGTGGGAGCTCCTACAATGAGCAGTTCTTC; CDR3: CASAFGGSSYNEQFF
V: TRBV6-6; J: TRBJ2-7; size: .; length: 14; D: TRBD2; DNA: TGTGCCAGCAGTTTCGGGACTAGCGGATACGAGCAGTACTTC; CDR3: CASSFGTSGYEQYF
V: TRBV11-3; J: TRBJ2-2; size: .; length: 14; D: TRBD1; DNA: TGTGCCAGCAGCTCACAGGGGGCCACCGGGGAGCTGTTTTTT; CDR3: CASSSQGATGELFF